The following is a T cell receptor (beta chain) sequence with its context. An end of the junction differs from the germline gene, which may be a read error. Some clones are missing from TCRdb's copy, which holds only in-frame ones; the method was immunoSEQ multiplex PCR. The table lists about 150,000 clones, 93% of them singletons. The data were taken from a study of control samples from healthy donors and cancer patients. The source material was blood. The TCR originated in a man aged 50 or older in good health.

CDR3 in amino acids: CASSRLAGKNF. CDR3 in DNA: TGTGCCAGCAGCAGACTAGCGGGCAAGAACTTC. This chain uses TRBV28 with TRBJ2-5; TRBD2 agrees at 10 bases. The CDR3 extends over 11 amino acids. Germline V CDR1 and CDR2: MDHEN, SYDVKM. Drawing the rest from reference TRBV28 and TRBJ2-5, the complete variable domain is DVKVTQSSRYLVKRTGEKVFLECVQDMDHENMFWYRQDPGLGLRLIYFSYDVKMKEKGDIPEGYSVSREKKERFSLILESASTNQTSMYLCASSRLAGKNFGPGTRLLVL.